Listed here are 3 T cell receptor beta chains from one sample, sequenced in a study of cytomegalovirus exposure and HLA in healthy donors. Primers for the PCR totalled 60 Vbeta and 13 Jbeta. Some clones are missing from TCRdb's copy, which holds only in-frame ones; the method was immunoSEQ multiplex PCR. The table includes 90,000 to 120,000 clones, 70% to 80% detected once. Sequenced sample: PBMCs. These receptors were obtained from a man in his late teens or twenties in good health and CMV-seronegative.

This chain links TRBV6-6 with TRBJ1-2, with a weak D call TRBD1 (5 bases). CDR3 length equals 13 residues. Germline CDR1 and CDR2: MNHNY and SVGAGI (reference sequence). Trimming removed 8 bases from V and 1 base from J, with 11 bases in between. This CDR3 is CASHQGFNYGYTF. CDR3 in DNA: TGTGCCAGCCACCAGGGATTTAACTATGGCTACACCTTC.

The count of this clone is one. The J gene is TRBJ2-7, the V gene TRBV6-5; tentative D call: TRBD1 (6 bases). CDR3 length: 13 residues. V lost 4 bases, J lost 6 bases, and 13 bases lay in between. In germline, CDR1 is MNHEY, CDR2 SVGAGI. Here the CDR3 DNA reads TGTGCCAGCAGTTCACAGGGACCTGGCGAGCAGTACTTC. Residues: CASSSQGPGEQYF.

V usage is TRBV29-1 and J usage is TRBJ2-2; 8 positions match TRBD1. V was clipped by 7 bases and J by 0 bases; unmatched bases: 7. The CDR3 extends over 15 amino acids. Germline V gives CDR1 SQVTM, CDR2 ANQGSEA. The CDR3 DNA reads as TGCAGCGCAATAGGGGACAGGTCGAACACCGGGGAGCTGTTTTTT. Translated, it gives CSAIGDRSNTGELFF.